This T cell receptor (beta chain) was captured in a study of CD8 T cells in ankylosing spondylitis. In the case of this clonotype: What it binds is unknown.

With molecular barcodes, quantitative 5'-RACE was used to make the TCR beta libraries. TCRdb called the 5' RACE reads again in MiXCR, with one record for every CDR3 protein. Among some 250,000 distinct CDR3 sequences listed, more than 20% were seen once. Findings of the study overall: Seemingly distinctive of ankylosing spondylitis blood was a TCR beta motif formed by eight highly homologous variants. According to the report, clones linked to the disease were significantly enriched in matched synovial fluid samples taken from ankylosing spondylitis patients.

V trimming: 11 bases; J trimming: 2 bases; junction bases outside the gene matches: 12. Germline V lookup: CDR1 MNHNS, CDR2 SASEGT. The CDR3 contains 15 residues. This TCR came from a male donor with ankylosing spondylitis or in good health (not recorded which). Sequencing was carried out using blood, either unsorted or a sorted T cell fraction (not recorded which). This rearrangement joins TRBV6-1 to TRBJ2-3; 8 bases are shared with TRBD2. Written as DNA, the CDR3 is TGTGCCGCGACGGGGGGGCCTCCAAACACAGATACGCAGTATTTT. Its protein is CAATGGPPNTDTQYF.